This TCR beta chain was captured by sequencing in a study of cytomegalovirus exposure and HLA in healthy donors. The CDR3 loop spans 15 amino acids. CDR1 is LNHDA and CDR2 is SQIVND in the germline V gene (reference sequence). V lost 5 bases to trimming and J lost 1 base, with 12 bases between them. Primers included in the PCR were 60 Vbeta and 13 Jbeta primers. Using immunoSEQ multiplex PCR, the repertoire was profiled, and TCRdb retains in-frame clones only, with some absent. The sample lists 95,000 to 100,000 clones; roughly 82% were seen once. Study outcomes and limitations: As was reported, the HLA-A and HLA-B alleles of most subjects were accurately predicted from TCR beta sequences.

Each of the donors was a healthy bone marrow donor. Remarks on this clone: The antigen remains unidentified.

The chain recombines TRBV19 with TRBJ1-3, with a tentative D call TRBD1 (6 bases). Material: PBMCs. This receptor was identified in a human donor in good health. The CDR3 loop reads CASSETQGSGNTIYF. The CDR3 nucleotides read TGTGCCAGTAGTGAGACACAGGGTTCTGGAAACACCATATATTTT.